These 21 T cell receptor beta chains were sequenced from one sample in a study of T cell repertoires in cytomegalovirus infection. Via MiXCR, TCRdb re-called the reads, giving one row per CDR3 protein. The sample has around 310,000 distinct CDR3 sequences, about a sixth seen once; the top ten hold more than 10%. The sequencing input was PBMCs. The source is a human donor in good health (CMV status not recorded). Some clones in this sample may be carry-over from other donors' samples.

This clonotype was detected ten times or more. The chain links TRBV6-5 to TRBJ2-5; 10 nucleotides line up with TRBD2. The V gene's germline CDR1 is MNHEY and CDR2 SVGAGI. The CDR3 length is 15 residues. J was trimmed by 5 bases and V by 6 bases; bases with no gene match: 9. CDR3 sequence: CASRSSGGALETQYF. The CDR3 bases are TGTGCCAGCAGATCGAGCGGGGGGGCCTTGGAGACCCAGTACTTC.

V and J are TRBV20-1 and TRBJ2-7; D is uncertain. V was pared by 3 bases and J by 0 bases, with 15 bases between. Looked up from germline, CDR1 is DFQATT and CDR2 is SNEGSKA (reference sequence). CDR3 size: 15 residues. The chain's CDR3 is CSARDGVGRSYEQYF. The CDR3 nucleotides read TGCAGTGCTAGGGACGGCGTTGGTCGCTCCTACGAGCAGTACTTC.

The table lists this clonotype with many counts. V is TRBV4-2 and J is TRBJ1-6; weak D call: TRBD1 (6 bases). Per germline, CDR1 LGHNA and CDR2 YNFKEQ. The CDR3 is 15 residues long. Trimming cost V 3 bases and J 10 bases, with 16 bases left between them. The CDR3 region has the DNA TGTGCCAGCAGCCACGTGCAGGGGAAGGGATCACCCCTCCACTTT. Translating gives CASSHVQGKGSPLHF.

In this sample, this clonotype turned up a few times. This chain uses TRBV20-1 with TRBJ2-7, with TRBD1 matching over 9 bases. This CDR3 is built from 13 residues. The trim removed 6 bases at V and 2 bases at J, leaving 5 bases unmatched. CDR1 and CDR2 (germline): DFQATT, SNEGSKA (reference sequence). The CDR3 loop reads CSAWDREPYEQYF. The DNA of the CDR3 is TGCAGTGCGTGGGACAGGGAGCCCTACGAGCAGTACTTC.

The genes are TRBV27 and TRBJ2-3; 8 positions agree with TRBD2. V dropped 4 bases and J dropped 5; count of bases not matched to a gene: 8. The length of the CDR3 is 15 residues. Germline values: CDR1 MNHEY, CDR2 SMNVEV (reference sequence). The chain's CDR3 is CASSSTSGPEDTQYF. The DNA for the CDR3 is TGTGCCAGCAGTTCCACTAGCGGCCCAGAAGATACGCAGTATTTT.

This clonotype has ten or more counts. The genes are TRBV12-3 or TRBV12-4 and TRBJ2-1; possible D gene TRBD1, 5 bases. The CDR3 spans 16 residues. V lost 3 bases to trimming and J lost 10 bases, with 22 bases between them. DNA of the CDR3: TGTGCCAGCAGTTTCGTCGCTGGGGCAGGGTGGAACGAGCAGTTCTTC. This gives the protein CASSFVAGAGWNEQFF.

Written as DNA, the CDR3 is TGTGCCAGCAGCCAAGTATACGCAGGGGGCTATGAGCAGTACTTC. Its protein product is CASSQVYAGGYEQYF. The chain joins TRBV4-2 to TRBJ2-7; 8 bases line up with TRBD1. Per the germline V gene, CDR1 is LGHNA and CDR2 is YNFKEQ. CDR3 size: 15 residues. After removal of 1 base from V and 7 bases from J, the junction contained 9 bases not matched to a gene.

V gene TRBV6-6 combines with J gene TRBJ2-5; D gene unclear. The CDR3 covers 13 residues. Germline CDR1 is MNHNY and CDR2 is SVGAGI (reference sequence). The V and J ends lost 5 bases and 1 base respectively, with 8 bases between them. CDR3 sequence (DNA): TGTGCCAGCAGTCAGCTTTTCCAAGAGACCCAGTACTTC. This sequence encodes CASSQLFQETQYF.

J is TRBJ1-5 and V is TRBV6-2 or TRBV6-3, with D possibly matching TRBD1 (6 bases). The CDR3 has 17 residues. CDR1 is MNHEY, CDR2 SVGEGT, per germline. V shed 3 bases and J shed 1 base, with 16 bases lying between them. The CDR3 sequence is CASSYRSPGGSNQPQHF. The CDR3 DNA is TGTGCCAGCAGTTATCGGTCTCCGGGGGGCAGCAATCAGCCCCAGCATTTT.

Ten or more counts support this clonotype. The genes are TRBV7-2 and TRBJ2-3; TRBD1 aligns across 8 bases. Unmatched junction bases numbered 1, after V lost 5 bases and J lost 0 bases. The CDR3 length is 14 residues. Per germline, CDR1 SGHTA and CDR2 FQGNSA. The CDR3 DNA follows: TGTGCCAGCAGCCGGGACAGGAGCACAGATACGCAGTATTTT. Amino acid sequence: CASSRDRSTDTQYF.

This clonotype was seen a handful of times. The chain carries TRBV10-2 and TRBJ1-5; D is ambiguous. CDR1 WSHSY and CDR2 SAAADI come from the germline V gene. The CDR3 covers 12 residues. The ends were cut back, 10 bases at V and 4 bases at J, with 11 bases in the middle. The CDR3 spells CATATSNQPQHF. The CDR3 DNA reads as TGCGCCACCGCCACCTCAAATCAGCCCCAGCATTTT.

J is TRBJ1-6 and V is TRBV7-9, with 7 bases that match TRBD1. J was trimmed by 7 bases and V by 5 bases; bases with no gene match: 8. The CDR3 totals 15 residues. Germline V gene lookup returns CDR1 SEHNR and CDR2 FQNEAQ (reference sequence). In DNA, the CDR3 is TGTGCCAGCAGCCACCGGGGGACAGAGAATTCACCCCTCCACTTT. This translates into CASSHRGTENSPLHF.

Here the CDR3 reads CASSFSLASADTQYF. CDR3 DNA sequence: TGCGCCAGCAGCTTCTCCCTAGCGTCTGCGGATACGCAGTATTTT. V is TRBV5-1 and J is TRBJ2-3; D perhaps matches TRBD2 (6 bases). The V gene lost 2 bases and the J gene lost 6 bases, with 16 bases spanning the gap. In germline, CDR1 is SGHRS, CDR2 YFSETQ. The CDR3 runs to 15 residues.

This clonotype was seen repeatedly, ten times or more. This sequence joins TRBV4-1 and TRBJ1-6, with TRBD1 matching over 10 bases. CDR3 size: 17 residues. V gave up 4 bases and J gave up 7 bases; unmatched junction bases: 10. CDR1 is MGHRA and CDR2 is YSYEKL in the germline V gene. CDR3 sequence (DNA): TGCGCCAGCAGCCTTGGAATCGCGGGACAGGGGAATTCACCCCTCCACTTT. Translated, it gives CASSLGIAGQGNSPLHF.

This clonotype came up a few times. This rearrangement joins TRBV5-1 to TRBJ2-7; TRBD1 might be the D (5 bases). The germline gives CDR1 SGHRS, CDR2 YFSETQ. The CDR3 is 15 residues long. Deletions cut 0 bases from V and 1 base from J, with 11 bases between. CDR3 residues: CASSLDYDRSYEQYF. CDR3 nucleotides: TGCGCCAGCAGCTTGGATTACGACAGATCCTACGAGCAGTACTTC.

This clonotype showed up many times. CDR3 protein: CASSPPRGVGQPQHF. The CDR3 coding sequence is TGTGCCAGTAGCCCGCCGAGGGGAGTCGGTCAGCCCCAGCATTTT. The V call is TRBV19, the J call TRBJ1-5; a possible D gene is TRBD1 (5 bases). V lost 6 bases, J lost 6 bases, and 18 bases lay in between. The germline gives CDR1 LNHDA, CDR2 SQIVND (reference sequence). CDR3 size: 15 residues.

This clonotype was recorded a few times. J is TRBJ1-4 and V is TRBV20-1, with D tentatively TRBD1 (6 bases). This CDR3 is 16 amino acids long. V was trimmed by 0 bases and J by 8 bases, leaving 19 bases between them. In germline, CDR1 is DFQATT, CDR2 SNEGSKA (reference sequence). The CDR3 region is CSARDMSAGVREKLFF. The CDR3 DNA sequence: TGCAGTGCTAGAGATATGAGTGCAGGGGTGAGGGAAAAACTGTTTTTT.

This clonotype was counted ten times or more. The chain links TRBV12-3 or TRBV12-4 to TRBJ2-2, with D hard to call. The CDR3 covers 15 residues. The germline V and J ends were trimmed by 7 bases and 2 bases, with 14 bases remaining between them. CDR3 loop: CASTNPGPNTGELFF. CDR3 nucleotides: TGTGCCAGCACCAATCCAGGACCTAACACCGGGGAGCTGTTTTTT.

About this clonotype: Mismatch with germline at one junction end may stem from a read error. The J gene is TRBJ2-7, the V gene TRBV20-1; 9 bases are a match to TRBD1. The CDR3 sequence is 16 residues long. Germline CDR1 is DFQATT and CDR2 is SNEGSKA (reference sequence). CDR3 amino acids: CSAREGQGIVIDEQYF. The CDR3 nucleotides are TGCAGTGCCAGAGAGGGACAGGGAATAGTAATTGACGAGCAGTACTTC.

The genes are TRBV25-1 and TRBJ1-6, with D maybe TRBD1 (6 bases). The CDR3 totals 14 residues. Trimming pared 1 base from V and 9 bases from J, leaving 10 bases between. Germline loops: CDR1 MGHDK, CDR2 SYGVNS. The CDR3: CASSESGVRSPLHF. CDR3 sequence (DNA): TGTGCCAGCAGTGAATCAGGGGTGCGTTCACCCCTCCACTTT.

This rearrangement joins TRBV10-3 to TRBJ2-7; tentatively, D is TRBD1 (6 bases). Trimming took off 2 bases at V and 9 bases at J, with 23 bases between the two ends. The CDR3 is 16 residues long. Germline assignment: CDR1 ENHRY and CDR2 SYGVKD. The CDR3 here is CAISEGTLDTAKGQYF. The CDR3 DNA sequence: TGTGCCATCAGTGAGGGGACACTAGATACAGCGAAGGGGCAGTACTTC.